A single sample gave rise to the 3 T cell receptor beta chains below, sequenced in a study of identical twins. TCRdb re-analysed the 5' RACE reads in MiXCR, keeping a single row per CDR3 protein. The sample lists about 790,000 distinct CDR3 sequences, about 20% occurring once. Separately, the same data were catalogued under a study of T cells expressing NK-cell markers.

Sequencing input: PBMCs. Receptors were obtained from a woman between 18 and 29 years old in good health.

This clonotype has a handful of counts. V is TRBV12-3 or TRBV12-4 and J is TRBJ1-3; D is possibly TRBD1 (5 bases). Trimming cost V 1 base and J 4 bases, with 20 bases left between them. The CDR3 is made up of 18 amino acids. The CDR3 sequence: CASSLVLMIGAAGNTIYF. The CDR3 bases are TGTGCCAGCAGTTTAGTCTTGATGATCGGGGCGGCAGGAAACACCATATATTTT.

In this sample, this clonotype turned up once. This chain connects TRBV10-3 to TRBJ2-7; D is unclear. This CDR3 contains 15 residues. CDR1 and CDR2 (germline): ENHRY, SYGVKD. V lost 2 bases, J lost 3 bases, and 14 bases lay in between. CDR3 sequence reads: CAISEEGTPLYEQYF. CDR3 DNA: TGTGCCATCAGTGAGGAAGGAACCCCCCTCTACGAGCAGTACTTC.

V is TRBV2 and J is TRBJ2-1; 11 bases agree with TRBD1. The CDR3 covers 15 residues. From germline, CDR1 is SNHLY and CDR2 FYNNEI. Germline trimming cut 5 bases from V and 9 bases from J; bases unmatched to any gene: 9. The CDR3 sequence: CASSFPRTGGGEQFF. DNA of the CDR3: TGTGCCAGCAGTTTTCCCAGGACAGGGGGCGGTGAGCAGTTCTTC.